Reported below is one TCR beta chain. This CDR3 is built from 13 residues. Trimming pared 7 bases from V and 3 bases from J, leaving 10 bases between. CDR1 is LGHDT, CDR2 YNNKEL, per germline (reference sequence). The data were taken from a study of blood T cell repertoires in COVID-19. Study summary: In each case, the material was cDNA or gDNA derived from T cells, B-cell-depleted T cells, or PBMCs.

Measured with immunoSEQ multiplex PCR; TCRdb has only the in-frame clones, and not every one. The top ten hold around 2.7% of the sample, which has 170,000 or so clones, 70% to 90% seen once. The sequencing input was peripheral blood. The chain carries TRBV3-1 (or the pseudogene TRBV3-2) and TRBJ1-3; the D is unclear. The source of this sequence is a man aged 35 to 55 with active or convalescent COVID-19. For the CDR3, the DNA is TGTGCCAGCACGTCGGGTGTTGGAAACACCATATATTTT. It yields the protein CASTSGVGNTIYF.